This T cell receptor beta chain was recovered during a study of shared clonotypes between healthy human individuals (dated by TCRdb to 2020 to 2021). Regarding the study in general: Three men and two women, aged 18 to 49 years, made up the cohort. Leukapheresis yielded between about 0.9 and 9 billion PBMCs per donor. To estimate repertoire size and how much clonotypes are shared between individuals, the study performed deep sequencing of blood TCR repertoires from a few healthy adults. For each donor, CD4 naive and CD4 memory were each run on three plates, CD8 naive on two plates, and CD8 memory on one plate. Libraries were prepared and TCR repertoires were sequenced by different laboratories using diverse techniques, in order to increase sequencing depth and limit assay-specific biases.

To note about this clone: Its cognate antigen has yet to be identified. The record has no base qualities; no much larger clone is one base away.

Using the deep immunoSEQ assay, multiplex PCR amplified TCR CDR3 regions from genomic DNA. Extracted genomic DNA from each cell subset was distributed evenly across all wells of several immunoSEQ 96-well plates, and each plate was treated as a replicate. For sorted subsets, about 0.2 ug genomic DNA, equal to 30,000 to 35,000 T cell genomes, was loaded into each replicate PCR. The purified libraries were quantified using a Qubit 3.0 fluorometer, sized with a Bioanalyzer 2100, and then quantified again using the KAPA Library Quantification kit. Every immunoSEQ 96-well plate was sequenced on a dedicated single-read 150-cycle Illumina NextSeq 550 flow cell. The paper's processing steps were these. Because only junctional sequences without quality scores were contained in the immunoSEQ output, filtering matching that applied to full-length reads could not be performed. To assign V/J genes and CDR3, sequences were annotated against IMGT germline references using PyIR, a Python wrapper for IgBLAST v1.9. Reads with weak V/J assignments (E-value above 1e-6), missing CDR3, stop codons, out-of-frame junctions, or ambiguous translated residues were removed. A V3J clonotype was defined by an identical inferred V gene, J gene, and CDR3 amino acid sequence. The percentage overlap between two repertoires was calculated by dividing the number of shared unique clonotypes by the size of the smaller repertoire. RTK rarefaction, the Chao1 estimator, and Recon v2.1 estimates of unobserved clonotypes were used to assess repertoire richness. For all TCRbeta clonotypes obtained by the gDNA method from a few donors, generation probabilities were computed with OLGA. TCRdb retrieved this table from immuneACCESS and kept in-frame rearrangements only. Not all clones are present; in checked studies, unresolved V genes account for under half, and no reason is known for the remainder. That table supplies the V and J calls and clone size; D and trimming were determined from the DNA. This sample gives around 2,000,000 clones in total; roughly 96% of them show up just once. Together, the top ten hold 0.1% to 0.15% of the sample.

Healthy HIV-negative adults with no recently reported acute infections or vaccinations were included as donors. Only Caucasian adults living in Nashville, Tennessee, USA were represented among the donors. CD4+ T cells were enriched by magnetic negative selection; naive cells were then positively selected on CD45RA, and the negative fraction formed the memory subset. After blood collection by leukapheresis, PBMCs were isolated using Ficoll-Histopaque density gradient centrifugation and then cryopreserved in the vapor phase of liquid nitrogen. Analytical flow cytometry was used to check the purity and quantity of each magnetically sorted T cell population. Each sorted fraction had its genomic DNA isolated and then quantified by UV absorbance on a Nanodrop 2000c. The germline V gene yields SGHRS for CDR1 and YFSETQ for CDR2. The CDR3 sequence holds 16 residues, the cysteine and phenylalanine included. Only CDR3 DNA is held: 48 bases, read in frame from base 1. Deletion took 0 bases off V and 0 bases off J, with a span of 11 bases between the germline ends.

The study at large found these results: Pairwise subsampling indicated that sequencing depth was expected to affect the degree of clonotype sharing among donors. Across a few donors, approximately 4.9% of naive CD4, roughly 3.8% of naive CD8, about 2% of memory CD4, and 0.4% to 0.45% of memory CD8 clonotypes were shared. Because the study included only a small number of donors, the genetic and exposure-history diversity represented was limited. Naive subsets generally had larger estimated clonotype richness than memory subsets. Compared with non-shared clonotypes, clonotypes shared by all four sorted-subset donors had higher generation probabilities. Rarefaction of sorted-subset datasets indicated incomplete sequencing despite the large sequencing depth. Sampling was restricted to blood, and TCR repertoires in tissues likely differ from the TCR repertoires found in blood.

This chain joins TRBV5-1 to TRBJ2-3, with the D gene too uncertain to name. Sequencing was performed on naive CD4+ T cells sorted from blood. Interpreted using the paper, the cell subset or site label stands for: CD45RA+ positively selected. The clonotype originates from a man aged 18-30 years in good health. The CDR3 sequence is CASSLEGTASTDTQYF. The DNA sequence is given as TGCGCCAGCAGCTTGGAAGGCACAGCCAGCACAGATACGCAGTATTTT.